This TCR beta chain originates from a study of blood T cell repertoires in COVID-19 (dated by TCRdb to 2018 to 2021). Some background on the complete study: Collaborator samples came from the United States, Italy and Spain and covered acute and convalescent phases of COVID-19. The material from the prospective study consisted of cDNA or gDNA derived from T cells, B-cell-depleted T cells, or PBMCs. Deeply sampled blood TCRbeta repertoires from subjects exposed to, actively infected with, or recovered from COVID-19 were included in the dataset. The repertoires were made available in a free public database intended to serve as a resource for research on the immune response to SARS-CoV-2. The samples were drawn from the first 160 participants of the ongoing ImmuneRACE study and from 950 to 1,500 subjects provided by 6 global collaborators. Nearly every sample came with metadata listing a de-identified subject ID, COVID-19 status, age in years and sex. Where HLA class I and class II types were available, the types were taken from metadata supplied by the sample provider, not from assay-based typing. Findings and caveats that apply to the study as a whole: The quantity of clinical and demographic metadata differed by source and by participant and was supplied without curation.

The immunoSEQ Assay, a bias-controlled multiplex PCR, was used to amplify TCRbeta CDR3 regions from genomic DNA. For the original study's pipeline: Nucleated cell counts per sample were estimated from amplification of reference gene primers within the assay. To quantify the absolute abundance of each unique TCRbeta CDR3 rearrangement, sequence reads were collapsed and filtered. For each sample, productive Simpson clonality was calculated as the square root of Simpson's diversity index across productive rearrangements. The table was pulled from immuneACCESS by TCRdb, which kept in-frame rearrangements only. Such tables lose some clones; where checked, under half of the loss comes from unresolved V genes, and the rest has no known cause. D and trimming were read from the DNA, whereas the V and J calls and clone size are those reported in that table. The sample includes under 400,000 clones, with 70% to 90% observed a single time. Roughly 10% of the sample belongs to the ten largest clones.

In Seattle, one collaborating source enrolled patients while the infection was active and tracked those patients longitudinally over the course of disease. The collaborating institutions used their own protocols to collect whole blood in K2EDTA tubes. For TCRbeta analysis, collaborator samples were shipped as frozen whole blood, as isolated PBMCs, or as DNA extracted from either sample type. The junction shows trimming of 2 bases on V and 7 bases on J, plus 12 bases between the germline ends. Its CDR3 holds 14 amino acids, cysteine through phenylalanine. Only the CDR3 DNA stays, 42 bases, in frame from base 1. CDR1 and CDR2 were assigned from the germline V gene as MDHEN and SYDVKM. Note on this clone: Its antigen has not been determined. There are no base qualities to consult, and no much larger clone falls within one base.

The sample comprised peripheral blood. The source of this sequence is a woman in her twenties or thirties with COVID-19, enrolled during active disease. The chain is made from TRBV28 and TRBJ2-1; a tentative D match to TRBD1 spans 6 bases. The CDR3 in this case is CASSLTGLGNEQFF. The DNA is TGTGCCAGCAGTTTAACAGGGTTGGGGAATGAGCAGTTCTTC.